These T cell receptor beta chains were read from a single sample in a study of T cells in Graves' hyperthyroidism and ophthalmopathy. TCRdb re-derived calls from the multiplex PCR reads in MiXCR, one entry per CDR3 protein. The table has 500,000 or so distinct CDR3 sequences, 17% seen once. Sequenced input: blood. The receptor set was obtained from a woman younger than 35 with Graves' ophthalmopathy. CDR3s include the opening cysteine and the closing phenylalanine or tryptophan. The D gene is left open where the match is weak. The size field is filled for only some rows; it gives once, few, many or a size class.

size: many; J: TRBJ2-3; D: -; V: TRBV3-1; DNA: TGTGCCAGCAGCCGAAGTCATACGCAGTATTTT; CDR3: CASSRSHTQYF
size: -; J: TRBJ1-6; D: -; V: TRBV5-1; DNA: TGCGCCAGCAGCTCGACAGGCCTTAGCTCCTATAATTCACCCCTCCACTTT; CDR3: CASSSTGLSSYNSPLHF
size: few; J: TRBJ1-2; D: -; V: TRBV6-5; DNA: TGTGCCAGCAGTTACTCGCAGGGGACCTACACCTTC; CDR3: CASSYSQGTYTF
size: -; J: TRBJ2-1; D: -; V: TRBV19; DNA: TGTGCCAGTAGTGTACAGGAGCTCTACAATGAGCAGTTCTTC; CDR3: CASSVQELYNEQFF
size: -; J: TRBJ1-6; D: -; V: TRBV20-1; DNA: TGCAGTGCTAGACGGACAAGGGCCTATAATTCACCCCTCCACTTT; CDR3: CSARRTRAYNSPLHF
size: many; J: TRBJ2-2; D: -; V: TRBV28; DNA: TGTGCCACCACGGTCAATACTGGATACACCGGGGAGCTGTTTTTT; CDR3: CATTVNTGYTGELFF
size: -; J: TRBJ1-2; D: -; V: TRBV4-2; DNA: TGTGCCAGCAGCCAAGATTTAAGGGCGGGGGGCTACACCTTC; CDR3: CASSQDLRAGGYTF
size: many; J: TRBJ1-1; D: -; V: TRBV7-2; DNA: TGTGCCAGCAGCTTAGAGGGCAGGGGCGCGGCTGAAGCTTTCTTT; CDR3: CASSLEGRGAAEAFF
size: many; J: TRBJ1-2; D: TRBD1; V: TRBV5-1; DNA: TGCGCCAGTTACCGGGACAGGGGTCTTGATGGCTACACCTTC; CDR3: CASYRDRGLDGYTF
size: many; J: TRBJ1-1; D: -; V: TRBV5-1; DNA: TGCGCCAGCAGGACAAGCAACACTGAAGCTTTCTTT; CDR3: CASRTSNTEAFF
size: -; J: TRBJ1-5; D: -; V: TRBV10-3; DNA: TGTGCCGTCGGACTCCTTGATAGCAATCAGCCCCAGCATTTT; CDR3: CAVGLLDSNQPQHF
size: -; J: TRBJ2-1; D: TRBD1; V: TRBV7-9; DNA: TGTGCCAGCAGCCTCCGGGACAGGGTGGCCCACGGGAATGAGCAGTTCTTC; CDR3: CASSLRDRVAHGNEQFF
size: many; J: TRBJ2-1; D: -; V: TRBV7-6; DNA: TGTGCCAGCAGTTTGGCCGGGAACTACGATGAGCAGTTCTTC; CDR3: CASSLAGNYDEQFF
size: -; J: TRBJ1-2; D: -; V: TRBV7-9; DNA: TGTGCCAGCAGCTTAGCTGGGGCAGGGGAAGCTAACTATGGCTACACCTTC; CDR3: CASSLAGAGEANYGYTF
size: many; J: TRBJ2-1; D: -; V: TRBV29-1; DNA: TGCAGCGTTGAAGACGCAAACAATGAGCAGTTCTTC; CDR3: CSVEDANNEQFF
size: -; J: TRBJ2-7; D: TRBD2; V: TRBV11-2; DNA: TGTGCCAGCAGGGACGCGGGGGGGAGGCCCTACGAGCAGTACTTC; CDR3: CASRDAGGRPYEQYF
size: many; J: TRBJ1-6; D: -; V: TRBV30; DNA: TGTGCCTGGAGACTGATTGAGGGTGCGAATTCACCCCTCCACTTT; CDR3: CAWRLIEGANSPLHF
size: -; J: TRBJ2-7; D: TRBD2; V: TRBV10-3; DNA: TGTGCCATCAGTGAGGCCCTAGCGGGCTACGAGCAGTACTTC; CDR3: CAISEALAGYEQYF
size: many; J: TRBJ2-7; D: TRBD2; V: TRBV7-2; DNA: TGTGCCAGCAGCTTATTATGGGAGGGGAGGTACGAGCAGTACTTC; CDR3: CASSLLWEGRYEQYF
size: few; J: TRBJ2-2; D: -; V: TRBV6-1; DNA: TGTGCCAGCAGTGAAGAGCAGGGCGTCACCGGGGAGCTGTTTTTT; CDR3: CASSEEQGVTGELFF
size: many; J: TRBJ2-3; D: -; V: TRBV20-1; DNA: TGCAGTGCTAGAGATGTCCTAGCCCTCACAGATACGCAGTATTTT; CDR3: CSARDVLALTDTQYF
size: many; J: TRBJ2-7; D: -; V: TRBV2; DNA: TGTGCCAGCAGTTTGGAACAGAACTACGAGCAGTACTTC; CDR3: CASSLEQNYEQYF
size: few; J: TRBJ2-3; D: TRBD2; V: TRBV9; DNA: TGTGCCAGCAGCGCCCGACTAGCGGGAGGGCCGGGCACAGATACGCAGTATTTT; CDR3: CASSARLAGGPGTDTQYF
size: -; J: TRBJ2-6; D: -; V: TRBV10-3; DNA: TGTGCCGTACCGGGACACCCTCGGGCTGGGGCCAACGTCCTGACTTTC; CDR3: CAVPGHPRAGANVLTF
size: many; J: TRBJ2-1; D: -; V: TRBV5-5; DNA: TGTGCCAGCAGCCTGGAGGGGGGGCATGGTGAGCAGTTCTTC; CDR3: CASSLEGGHGEQFF
size: many; J: TRBJ1-1; D: TRBD1; V: TRBV6-2/TRBV6-3; DNA: TGTGCCAGCAGTTACGGGGACAGCGGGGACACTGAAGCTTTCTTT; CDR3: CASSYGDSGDTEAFF
size: -; J: TRBJ1-5; D: -; V: TRBV6-1; DNA: TGTGCCAGCAGTGAGACGGCGGGGTATCAGCCCCAGCATTTT; CDR3: CASSETAGYQPQHF
size: -; J: TRBJ2-6; D: -; V: TRBV5-5; DNA: TGTGCCAGCAGCTCCGAAGGGGCCAACGTCCTGACTTTC; CDR3: CASSSEGANVLTF
size: many; J: TRBJ1-1; D: -; V: TRBV30; DNA: TGTGCCTGGAGTGCAACCCTATTTAACACTGAAGCTTTCTTT; CDR3: CAWSATLFNTEAFF
size: many; J: TRBJ1-4; D: -; V: TRBV7-2; DNA: TGTGCCAGCGGAAGGGGGTCAACTAATGAAAAACTGTTTTTT; CDR3: CASGRGSTNEKLFF
size: -; J: TRBJ1-1; D: -; V: TRBV12-3/TRBV12-4; DNA: TGTGCCAGCAGTTTCCGGCTGGGCGTGAACACTGAAGCTTTCTTT; CDR3: CASSFRLGVNTEAFF
size: many; J: TRBJ1-1; D: TRBD1; V: TRBV18; DNA: TGTGCCAGCTCACCAGGGACAGGGCAACGCGCTGAAGCTTTCTTT; CDR3: CASSPGTGQRAEAFF
size: few; J: TRBJ1-2; D: -; V: TRBV20-1; DNA: TGCAGTGCTTTGGACGGGGGCAGGGGCTACACCTTC; CDR3: CSALDGGRGYTF